This TCR beta chain was found in a study of blood T cell repertoires in COVID-19. In germline, CDR1 is MNHEY, CDR2 SVGAGI. V was clipped by 10 bases and J by 0 bases; unmatched bases: 7. This CDR3 has 15 amino acids. The repertoire was sequenced with immunoSEQ multiplex PCR; TCRdb's copy has only in-frame clones and lacks some. The sample holds some 400,000 clones; 90% are singletons and the top ten take around 7%. This clonotype was sampled from a man younger than 35 with active or convalescent COVID-19. The sample comprised peripheral blood. This sequence joins TRBV6-5 and TRBJ2-2; 8 bases align to TRBD2. The CDR3, as DNA: TGTGCCACCTTCGGCGGGAGGTCGAACACCGGGGAGCTGTTTTTT. This codes for CATFGGRSNTGELFF.